These T cell receptor beta chains were read from a single sample in a study of T cell changes during pregnancy in multiple sclerosis. The data were produced by immunoSEQ multiplex PCR, yet TCRdb's version contains in-frame clones alone and is incomplete. The data contain 75,000 to 100,000 clones, around nine tenths of them seen just once; the ten biggest clones take up roughly 0.79%. This specimen consisted of peripheral blood, obtained in the second trimester of pregnancy. Every receptor here comes from a female donor in good health, enrolled as a control in a pregnancy study. Both conserved end residues are part of each CDR3. A D gene is named only where the DNA matches it firmly. Clone size is not always given. Where it is, it says once, few, many or a class for expanded clones.

>-|TRBV5-4|TRBJ2-7|TRBD2
TGTGCCAGCAGTACTCCGGGACTAGCGGGAGAAAACGAGCAGTACTTC
CASSTPGLAGENEQYF
>-|TRBV9|TRBJ1-1|-
TGTGCCAGCAGCTCTCAGGGCCCCACTGAAGCTTTCTTT
CASSSQGPTEAFF
>-|TRBV18|TRBJ1-1|-
TGTGCCAGCTCACCATCCGGACATTTGAACACTGAAGCTTTCTTT
CASSPSGHLNTEAFF
>few|TRBV5-1|TRBJ1-1|-
TGCGCCAGCAGCCCCGACATCTACACTGAAGCTTTCTTT
CASSPDIYTEAFF
>-|TRBV11-2|TRBJ1-2|-
TGTGCCAGCAGCCGAGGGGGATACGGTGGCTACACCTTC
CASSRGGYGGYTF
>-|TRBV6-5|TRBJ1-5|-
TGTGCCAGCAAAAGAGGAAGCAATCAGCCCCAGCATTTT
CASKRGSNQPQHF
>-|TRBV5-1|TRBJ2-2|-
TGCGCCAGCAGCTTGGACGGTGACAGTAGAACGAGGAACACCGGGGAGCTGTTTTTT
CASSLDGDSRTRNTGELFF
>-|TRBV19|TRBJ1-5|TRBD1
TGTGCCAGTAGGAGCGACAGGGCTAGCAATCAGCCCCAGCATTTT
CASRSDRASNQPQHF
>-|TRBV7-8|TRBJ2-1|TRBD1
TGTGCCAGCAGCTTAGCGCAAGTCAGGGGGCGAGCTAATGAGCAGTTCTTC
CASSLAQVRGRANEQFF
>-|TRBV25-1|TRBJ1-1|-
TGTGCCAGCAGTAATACAGGTAACACTGAAGCTTTCTTT
CASSNTGNTEAFF
>-|TRBV9|TRBJ2-3|-
TGTGCCAGCAGCGCGAGAAAAGGTGGGGCCCAAACAGATACGCAGTATTTT
CASSARKGGAQTDTQYF
>-|TRBV28|TRBJ2-1|TRBD2
TGTGCCAGCAGTTTAGAGCTAGCGGGAGGGTCCAATGAGCAGTTCTTC
CASSLELAGGSNEQFF
>-|TRBV13|TRBJ1-4|-
TGTGCCAGCAGCTTGTCAGGGGACAAACTGTTTTTT
CASSLSGDKLFF
>-|TRBV27|TRBJ1-4|-
TGTGCCAGCAGTTTTTCGGGTTTTGAAAAACTGTTTTTT
CASSFSGFEKLFF
>-|TRBV5-6|TRBJ2-1|TRBD1
TGTGCCACCAAACGACAGGGGTATGAGCAGTTCTTC
CATKRQGYEQFF
>many|TRBV30|TRBJ1-6|-
TGTGCCTGGAGTGTAATGGGGGGTTCACCCCTCCACTTT
CAWSVMGGSPLHF
>-|TRBV27|TRBJ1-2|-
TGTGCCAGCGCTCATTTCCAGGGTCAATATGGCTACACCTTC
CASAHFQGQYGYTF